Described below is a single T cell receptor (beta chain) sequence and its context. The sample originates from a study of shared clonotypes between healthy human individuals. Background on the study: Donors had three CD4 naive, three CD4 memory, two CD8 naive and one CD8 memory plate apiece.

V was trimmed by 2 bases and J by 2 bases, leaving 10 bases between them. CDR3 length: 14 residues. Germline CDR1 is SGHDT and CDR2 is YYEEEE. Naive CD8 isolation took CD45RO-negative cells positively selected for CCR7 and excluded terminally differentiated effector memory CD45RA+ cells. The run depth of the assay was deep. The protocol was immunoSEQ multiplex PCR, while the TCRdb copy is restricted to in-frame clones and leaves out a portion. The sample shows about 2 million clones, about 95% of them seen only once. The gene calls are TRBV5-6 and TRBJ2-5; D may be TRBD2 (5 bases). This clonotype originated in a man aged 18-30 years in good health. The sequenced sample consisted of naive CD8+ T cells sorted from blood. The CDR3 DNA reads as TGTGCCAGCAGCTTTGGCCGGGGACAAGAGACCCAGTACTTC. It encodes CASSFGRGQETQYF.